These T cell receptor beta chains were read from a single sample in a study of vaccination effects on CD4 cells after COVID-19. The repertoire was sequenced with immunoSEQ multiplex PCR; TCRdb's copy has only in-frame clones and lacks some. The repertoire holds about 66,000 clones, with 72% as singletons. Their antigen targets remain unknown. The sample in question was CD4+ T cells from PBMCs cultured without peptide, obtained before COVID-19 vaccination. These TCRs come from a human donor who had a prior SARS-CoV-2 infection. Each CDR3 is given with its conserved first and last residue. A D gene is named only where the DNA matches it firmly. Clone sizes are given selectively: once, few, many, or a class where the clone is expanded.

>TRBV5-1|NA|TRBJ1-2|TRBD1
TGCGCCAGCAGTCTTGGGACAGGCGAGGGCTATGGCTACACCTTC
CASSLGTGEGYGYTF
>TRBV18|once|TRBJ2-6|TRBD2
TGTGCCAGCTCACCGTTCCTAGCGGGAGGGAACTCTGGGGCCAACGTCCTGACTTTC
CASSPFLAGGNSGANVLTF
>TRBV5-3|few|TRBJ1-1|NA
TGTGCCAGAAGGGACGGGGTTTGCGGCACTGAAGCTTTCTTT
CARRDGVCGTEAFF
>TRBV24-1|NA|TRBJ1-1|TRBD1
TGTGCCACCAGTGATTTATCTGGACAGGGGAACACTGAAGCTTTCTTT
CATSDLSGQGNTEAFF
>TRBV12-3/TRBV12-4|NA|TRBJ2-2|NA
TGTGCCAGCAGTGGACATTCTACCGGGGAGCTGTTTTTT
CASSGHSTGELFF
>TRBV5-4|once|TRBJ1-4|NA
TGTGCCAGCAGTCCACAGGGCAATAATGAGAAACTGTTTTTT
CASSPQGNNEKLFF
>TRBV16|NA|TRBJ2-2|NA
TGTGCCAGCAGCCAATCTTTGTACACCGGGGAGCTGTTTTTT
CASSQSLYTGELFF
>TRBV5-1|NA|TRBJ2-3|TRBD2
TGCGCCAGCAGCCTCGGGACTAGCGGGGGGGCCTATACGCAGTATTTT
CASSLGTSGGAYTQYF
>TRBV9|NA|TRBJ2-1|NA
TGTGCCAGCAGCGTATCCTACAATGAGCAGTTCTTC
CASSVSYNEQFF
>TRBV4-2|NA|TRBJ1-1|TRBD1
TGTGCCAGCAGCCGCCTCCCCACAGGGGTCCATGAAGCTTTCTTT
CASSRLPTGVHEAFF
>TRBV24-1|NA|TRBJ2-3|NA
TGTGCCACCAGTGACGCAGCAGATACGCAGTATTTT
CATSDAADTQYF
>TRBV7-3|NA|TRBJ2-2|NA
TGTGCCAGCAGCTTAAGAGGGAACACCGGGGAGCTGTTTTTT
CASSLRGNTGELFF
>TRBV30|few|TRBJ1-2|NA
TGTGCCTGGAGACAGGGCAGAGGATACACCTTC
CAWRQGRGYTF
>TRBV15|NA|TRBJ1-4|NA
TGTGCCACCAGCAGAGAACAGGGATCTGAAAAACTGTTTTTT
CATSREQGSEKLFF
>TRBV6-2/TRBV6-3|NA|TRBJ2-7|NA
TGTGCCAGCAGTTCGGTCGGCTACGAGCAGTACTTC
CASSSVGYEQYF
>TRBV18|NA|TRBJ2-4|NA
TGTGCCAGCTCACCATATAATGCCAAAAACATTCAGTACTTC
CASSPYNAKNIQYF
>TRBV10-3|NA|TRBJ1-5|NA
TGTGCCATCAGTGAGACATTAGGTCAGCCCCAGCATTTT
CAISETLGQPQHF
>TRBV2|NA|TRBJ1-4|NA
TGTGCCAGCAGAAGGGGGACGCAAGAAAAACTGTTTTTT
CASRRGTQEKLFF
>TRBV11-3|NA|TRBJ2-2|TRBD1
TGTGCCAGCAGCGCCGGACAGGCGAACACCGGGGAGCTGTTTTTT
CASSAGQANTGELFF
>TRBV21-1|NA|TRBJ2-7|NA
TGTGCCAGCAGCGGCTACGAGCAGTACTTC
CASSGYEQYF
>TRBV21-1|NA|TRBJ1-1|NA
TGTGCCAGCAGCAAAGTCCCTACAATAACAGGGGGTCGATCGGACACTGAAGCTTTCTTT
CASSKVPTITGGRSDTEAFF
>TRBV13|NA|TRBJ2-2|NA
TGTGCCAGCAGCCCCCACAGGGTAGGGGACACCGGGGAGCTGTTTTTT
CASSPHRVGDTGELFF
>TRBV5-6|NA|TRBJ1-6|TRBD1
TGTGCCAGCAGCTTTGGGTTGTTCGGGACAGGGGATTCACCCCTCCACTTT
CASSFGLFGTGDSPLHF
>TRBV12-3/TRBV12-4|NA|TRBJ2-7|TRBD1
TGTGCCAGCAGTCCAACAGGGGACGAGCAGTACTTC
CASSPTGDEQYF
>TRBV5-1|NA|TRBJ2-7|TRBD1
TGCGCCAGCAGCTTGGGGGGACAGCCCTTCTACGAGCAGTACTTC
CASSLGGQPFYEQYF
>TRBV10-3|NA|TRBJ1-5|TRBD1
TGTGCCATCGGGGACAGGGGTGTTTTTCAGCCCCAGCATTTT
CAIGDRGVFQPQHF
>TRBV5-1|NA|TRBJ1-3|NA
TGCGCCAGCAGCTGGGGGGACGGTTCCTCTGGAAACACCATATATTTT
CASSWGDGSSGNTIYF
>TRBV19|few|TRBJ1-1|TRBD1
TGTGCCAGCTCGACAGGGGTTAAAGCTTTCTTT
CASSTGVKAFF
>TRBV5-1|NA|TRBJ2-7|TRBD2
TGCGCCAGCAGCGACACCCATAGCGGGGGGACCGCCGGGCAGTACTTC
CASSDTHSGGTAGQYF
>TRBV5-1|NA|TRBJ2-5|TRBD2
TGCGCCAGCAGCCCCGCGCTAGCGGAAGAGACCCAGTACTTC
CASSPALAEETQYF
>TRBV18|few|TRBJ1-2|TRBD1
TGTGCCAGCTCACCACCGGGACAGGGGAGGGGCTACACCTTC
CASSPPGQGRGYTF
>TRBV5-5|NA|TRBJ1-6|NA
TGTGCCAGCAGCTTTTTGTTGAGGAGCTCCTATAATTCACCCCTCCACTTT
CASSFLLRSSYNSPLHF
>TRBV14|few|TRBJ1-1|NA
TGTGCCAGCGGGGGCAGTATGAACACTGAAGCTTTCTTT
CASGGSMNTEAFF
>TRBV6-5|few|TRBJ1-6|NA
TGTGCCAGCAGTTACTCGAGCAGGGTACATTCACCCCTCCACTTT
CASSYSSRVHSPLHF
>TRBV25-1|NA|TRBJ1-3|NA
TGTGCCAGCAAGAGCTCTGGAAACACCATATATTTT
CASKSSGNTIYF
>TRBV9|NA|TRBJ2-7|NA
TGTGCCAGCAGCCCCCTTGGGCTAGCGACCTACGAGCAGTACTTC
CASSPLGLATYEQYF
>TRBV19|NA|TRBJ2-5|NA
TGTGCCAGTAGTAGAACTACAATGGGGGAGACCCAGTACTTC
CASSRTTMGETQYF
>TRBV6-2/TRBV6-3|NA|TRBJ2-7|TRBD2
TGTGCCAGCAGCCAGGGACTAGCATTGGTCGAGCGGTACTTC
CASSQGLALVERYF
>TRBV11-3|once|TRBJ2-2|NA
TGTGCCAGCAGCCCAGGGACCTACGGGACCGGGGAGCTGTTTTTT
CASSPGTYGTGELFF
>TRBV5-4|NA|TRBJ2-7|TRBD2
TGTGCCAGCAGCCGGACTAGCGGGAGTCGATACGAGCAGTACTTC
CASSRTSGSRYEQYF
>TRBV7-3|few|TRBJ2-7|TRBD1
TGTGCCAGCAGCCAGGACAGGGGGCATGAGCAGTACTTC
CASSQDRGHEQYF
>TRBV4-2|NA|TRBJ2-2|NA
TGTGCCAGCAGCCAAGGGCTAGCCGGGGAGCTGTTTTTT
CASSQGLAGELFF
>TRBV2|NA|TRBJ1-5|NA
TGTGCCAGCAGTGAAGGCCTTAGCAATCAGCCCCAGCATTTT
CASSEGLSNQPQHF
>TRBV5-4|once|TRBJ2-1|TRBD1
TGTGCCAGCAGCTTGGGGACAGGCCCCCCCTACAATGAGCAGTTCTTC
CASSLGTGPPYNEQFF
>TRBV3-1/TRBV3-2|NA|TRBJ1-1|NA
TGTGCCAGCAGCCAAGAATCCGCCGGCAGGGACTACGCTGAAGCTTTCTTT
CASSQESAGRDYAEAFF
>TRBV7-2|NA|TRBJ1-1|NA
TGTGCCAGCAGCTTAAAGCGGGGGCTGAACACTGAAGCTTTCTTT
CASSLKRGLNTEAFF
>TRBV5-1|few|TRBJ2-5|NA
TGCGCCAGCAGCTTGGGCGGGGCGGGCCAAGAGACCCAGTACTTC
CASSLGGAGQETQYF
>TRBV2|NA|TRBJ2-3|NA
TGTGCCAGCAGTCCCGATTCTGGGGGTACGCAGTATTTT
CASSPDSGGTQYF
>TRBV5-1|few|TRBJ1-6|TRBD1
TGCGCCAGCAGCGAAAGGACAGGGGGCAATTCACCCCTCCACTTT
CASSERTGGNSPLHF